This TCR beta chain was documented in a study of beta chain features in type 1 diabetes. Study overall: Age and gender were similar between patients and healthy donors, as were cell yields. Findings and limits, study-wide: Moderately but significantly shorter TCRB CDR3s were found in Type 1 diabetes patients in all four CD4+ subsets. Reads derived from cDNA could over-represent cells showing high TCR expression. Type 1 diabetes patients had fewer VDJ junction insertions and more deletions. The influence of HLA type on TCRB rearrangement stayed undetermined.

A remark on this clone: Its antigen is not identified. Additional DNA sequences in this sample encode the identical CDR3.

This CDR3 spans 12 amino acids. The V and J ends lost 2 bases and 4 bases respectively, with 8 bases between them. Germline loops: CDR1 GTSNPN, CDR2 SVGIG (reference sequence). TCRB transcripts that were expressed got sequenced, as all of the isolated RNA had been reverse transcribed. Sequencing used immunoSEQ multiplex PCR; TCRdb keeps in-frame clones, though not all of them. This table holds about 710,000 clones, about 14% found once. This TCR was sampled from a young man with type 1 diabetes. Sequenced input: naive CD4+ T cells from blood. This chain joins TRBV30 and TRBJ1-2; no reliable D call. The CDR3 DNA sequence: TGTGCCTGGAGTCGTCAGATCTATGGCTACACCTTC. This gives the protein CAWSRQIYGYTF. The variable domain in full, completed from reference TRBV30 and TRBJ1-2, reads SQTIHQWPATLVQPVGSPLSLECTVEGTSNPNLYWYRQAAGRGLQLLFYSVGIGQISSEVPQNLSASRPQDRQFILSSKKLLLSDSGFYLCAWSRQIYGYTFGSGTRLTVV.